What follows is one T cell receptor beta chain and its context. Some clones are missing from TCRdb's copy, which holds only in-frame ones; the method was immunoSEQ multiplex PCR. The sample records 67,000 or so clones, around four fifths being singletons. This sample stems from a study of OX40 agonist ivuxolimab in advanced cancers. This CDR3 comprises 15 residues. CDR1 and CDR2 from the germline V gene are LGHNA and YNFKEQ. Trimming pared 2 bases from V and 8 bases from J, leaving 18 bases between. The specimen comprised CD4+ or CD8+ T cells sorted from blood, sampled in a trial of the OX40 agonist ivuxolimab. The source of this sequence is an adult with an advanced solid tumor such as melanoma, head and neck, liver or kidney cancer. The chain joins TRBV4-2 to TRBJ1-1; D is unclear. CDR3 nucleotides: TGTGCCAGCAGCCAAATCGGTACGGCCAGACGCGAAGCTTTCTTT. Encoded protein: CASSQIGTARREAFF.